This entry lists 28 T cell receptor beta chains sequenced from one sample in a study of T-cell reconstitution after alpha-beta-depleted transplantation in children. Unique molecular identifiers were built into the TCRbeta library. A single record per CDR3 protein comes from TCRdb applying MiXCR to the PCR reads. The data contain about 98,000 distinct CDR3 sequences, 20% to 25% of them singletons. The specimen comprised PBMCs, sampled before TCRalphabeta/CD19-depleted stem cell transplant. These receptors were taken from a boy between 2 and 15 years old with acute lymphoblastic leukemia, due to receive a stem cell transplant.

This clonotype was recorded a few times. V is TRBV7-2 and J is TRBJ2-1; D uncertain. The length of the CDR3 is 16 residues. V lost 0 bases to trimming and J lost 8 bases, with 17 bases between them. CDR1 SGHTA and CDR2 FQGNSA come from the germline V gene. CDR3 region: CASSLATAWKWDEQFF. The CDR3 DNA reads as TGTGCCAGCAGCTTAGCCACAGCATGGAAGTGGGATGAGCAGTTCTTC. Looking up the rest from reference TRBV7-2 and TRBJ2-1 gives the full variable domain: GAGVSQSPSNKVTEKGKDVELRCDPISGHTALYWYRQSLGQGLEFLIYFQGNSAPDKSGLPSDRFSAERTGGSVSTLTIQRTQQEDSAVYLCASSLATAWKWDEQFFGPGTRLTVL.

The CDR3: CASSLNGQDTGELFF. In DNA form, the CDR3 reads TGTGCCAGCAGCTTAAACGGACAGGACACCGGGGAGCTGTTTTTT. The J gene is TRBJ2-2, the V gene TRBV7-9, with 7 bases that match TRBD1. J gave up 3 bases and V 2 bases, and 3 bases lay outside the gene matches. The CDR3 is 15 residues long. Germline CDR1 is SEHNR and CDR2 is FQNEAQ (reference sequence). Looking up the rest from reference TRBV7-9 and TRBJ2-2 gives the full variable domain: DTGVSQNPRHKITKRGQNVTFRCDPISEHNRLYWYRQTLGQGPEFLTYFQNEAQLEKSRLLSDRFSAERPKGSFSTLEIQRTEQGDSAMYLCASSLNGQDTGELFFGEGSRLTVL.

This clonotype was detected ten times or more. This chain links TRBV5-1 with TRBJ2-7, with no clear D. Germline V CDR1 and CDR2: SGHRS, YFSETQ. The CDR3 spans 9 residues. Trimming shortened V by 7 bases and J by 5 bases, and 4 bases separated the two germline ends. The CDR3, as DNA: TGCGCCAGCTCAGACGAGCAGTACTTC. It codes for CASSDEQYF.

This clonotype has more than one count but fewer than ten. V usage is TRBV4-1 and J usage is TRBJ2-1; TRBD2 matches at 10 bases. V was pared by 2 bases and J by 8 bases, with 15 bases of the junction left unmatched. Germline V gene data show CDR1 as MGHRA and CDR2 as YSYEKL. CDR3 length equals 18 residues. The CDR3 is CASSQLDMLPGLAHEQFF. In DNA form, the CDR3 reads TGCGCCAGCAGCCAACTTGATATGCTACCGGGACTAGCGCATGAGCAGTTCTTC.

The sample holds a few counts of this clonotype. The chain combines TRBV28 with TRBJ1-5; a weak D match, TRBD1 (6 bases). Germline V gene sequence: CDR1 MDHEN, CDR2 SYDVKM. Trimming cost V 5 bases and J 4 bases, with 15 bases left between them. CDR3 length: 15 amino acids. The chain's CDR3 is CASSPAGQKNQPQHF. The CDR3 DNA reads as TGTGCCAGCAGTCCTGCCGGACAGAAAAATCAGCCCCAGCATTTT.

This clonotype was seen more than once but under ten times. The V gene is TRBV7-2, the J gene TRBJ2-7; 7 nucleotides align to TRBD1. V lost 5 bases, J lost 7 bases, and 11 bases stayed unmatched. The germline gives CDR1 SGHTA, CDR2 FQGNSA. The CDR3 has 14 residues. CDR3 coding DNA: TGTGCCAGCAGCCGACAAGGGGGCCTGGGGGAGCAGTACTTC. Translating it yields CASSRQGGLGEQYF. Using reference TRBV7-2 and TRBJ2-7 for the parts outside the CDR3, the full variable domain is GAGVSQSPSNKVTEKGKDVELRCDPISGHTALYWYRQSLGQGLEFLIYFQGNSAPDKSGLPSDRFSAERTGGSVSTLTIQRTQQEDSAVYLCASSRQGGLGEQYFGPGTRLTVT.

The chain links TRBV9 to TRBJ2-5; tentative D call: TRBD2 (5 bases). The CDR3 has 14 residues. Trimming left V 0 bases short and J 1 base short, with 7 bases between. Germline V gene sequence: CDR1 SGDLS, CDR2 YYNGEE. CDR3 DNA: TGTGCCAGCAGCGTAGCTACTAGCCAAGAGACCCAGTACTTC. Translating gives CASSVATSQETQYF.

The chain is built from TRBV29-1 and TRBJ1-3, with TRBD1 as a possible D gene (5 bases). The V gene lost 6 bases and the J gene lost 4 bases, with 13 bases spanning the gap. The V gene's germline CDR1 is SQVTM and CDR2 ANQGSEA. The CDR3 contains 13 residues. CDR3 sequence (DNA): TGCAGCGTGGAGACAGTAGTCGGAAACACCATATATTTT. Its protein is CSVETVVGNTIYF.

This clonotype was seen more than once but under ten times. J is TRBJ2-7 and V is TRBV27; 12 nucleotides line up with TRBD2. The junction had 9 bases not matched to a gene; V was cut back by 7 bases and J by 5 bases. This CDR3 is 15 amino acids long. CDR1 is MNHEY, CDR2 SMNVEV, per germline (reference sequence). CDR3 in DNA: TGTGCCAGCAAGGCAACTAGCGGGAGGAGTAACGAGCAGTACTTC. This gives the protein CASKATSGRSNEQYF.

The V and J genes are TRBV12-3 or TRBV12-4 and TRBJ1-3; D remains unclear. This CDR3 comprises 14 residues. V was cut by 5 bases and J by 0 bases, with 8 bases left in between. The CDR3 DNA reads as TGTGCCAGCAGTCTCTCAGGCTCTGGAAACACCATATATTTT. This encodes CASSLSGSGNTIYF.

The chain recombines TRBV4-2 with TRBJ2-3, with D tentatively TRBD2 (5 bases). CDR3 length: 15 residues. V was clipped by 0 bases and J by 3 bases, with 10 bases between them. CDR1 is LGHNA and CDR2 is YNFKEQ in the germline V gene. CDR3 sequence reads: CASSQDRRVTDTQYF. The CDR3 nucleotides read TGTGCCAGCAGCCAAGATCGGCGGGTAACAGATACGCAGTATTTT.

This rearrangement joins TRBV7-8 to TRBJ2-7; 13 bases are shared with TRBD2. The germline CDR1 and CDR2 sequences are SGHVS and FQNEAQ. This CDR3 comprises 14 residues. V shed 8 bases, J shed 0 bases, and the junction held 1 base outside the gene matches. The CDR3 sequence: CASRTSGSSYEQYF. The CDR3 coding sequence is TGTGCCAGCCGGACTAGCGGGAGCTCCTACGAGCAGTACTTC.

The chain has TRBV7-2 and TRBJ2-7; no clear D. The V end lost 3 bases, the J end lost 2 bases, and 14 bases lay between the germline ends. The length of the CDR3 is 15 residues. Germline V gives CDR1 SGHTA, CDR2 FQGNSA. The CDR3 protein is CASSLVTMSTYEQYF. The CDR3 region has the DNA TGTGCCAGCAGCTTGGTGACCATGTCGACCTACGAGCAGTACTTC.

This chain links TRBV6-4 with TRBJ1-5; TRBD1 matches 7 bases. Germline CDR1 and CDR2: MRHNA and SNTAGT. This CDR3 is 17 amino acids long. With V trimmed by 10 bases and J by 0 bases, 15 bases remained unmatched. DNA of the CDR3: TGTGCCACCCAAAGGACCTACAGGGGATATAGCAATCAGCCCCAGCATTTT. Amino acid sequence: CATQRTYRGYSNQPQHF.

In this sample, this clonotype turned up a few times. V usage is TRBV20-1 and J usage is TRBJ2-5; D might be TRBD2 (6 bases). The CDR3 has 13 residues. Germline CDR1 reads DFQATT; CDR2 reads SNEGSKA (reference sequence). V was shortened by 6 bases and J by 3 bases, with 14 bases between the two germline ends. The chain's CDR3 is CSADRDLKETQYF. DNA for the CDR3: TGCAGTGCCGACCGGGACTTAAAAGAGACCCAGTACTTC.

This clonotype is deemed medium-sized. The J gene is TRBJ2-7, the V gene TRBV6-2 or TRBV6-3, with D maybe TRBD2 (5 bases). This CDR3 has 16 amino acids. The germline CDR1 and CDR2 sequences are MNHEY and SVGEGT. V was pared by 4 bases and J by 7 bases, with 23 bases between. The CDR3 region has the DNA TGTGCCAGCAGTTCCCGCAGCGGACCCGATCGAGAAGAGCAGTACTTC. The encoded protein is CASSSRSGPDREEQYF.

The chain couples TRBV10-1 to TRBJ1-5; D unresolved. V lost 6 bases to trimming and J lost 3 bases, with 9 bases between them. This CDR3 has 13 amino acids. In germline, CDR1 is WNHNN, CDR2 SYGVQD (reference sequence). The CDR3: CASRADNNQPQHF. CDR3 sequence (DNA): TGCGCCAGCAGAGCCGACAACAATCAGCCCCAGCATTTT.

This clonotype was found many times. The V and J genes are TRBV4-1 and TRBJ2-7, with no clear D. V was pared by 3 bases and J by 5 bases, with 8 bases between. Germline V lookup: CDR1 MGHRA, CDR2 YSYEKL. The CDR3 extends over 12 amino acids. CDR3 protein: CASSHHANEQYF. DNA for the CDR3: TGCGCCAGCAGCCACCATGCGAACGAGCAGTACTTC.

This clonotype was seen at least ten times. The chain uses TRBV7-2 and TRBJ2-7; D may correspond to TRBD1 or TRBD2 (5 bases each). This CDR3 contains 14 residues. The V gene lost 1 base and the J gene lost 7 bases, with 14 bases spanning the gap. In germline, CDR1 is SGHTA, CDR2 FQGNSA. In DNA, the CDR3 is TGTGCCAGCAGCTTAGGGGGGACCCTTAGGGAGCAGTACTTC. It is translated as CASSLGGTLREQYF.

This chain connects TRBV5-1 to TRBJ2-1; D call uncertain. V gave up 4 bases and J gave up 2 bases, with 13 bases separating them. The length of the CDR3 is 15 residues. CDR1 is SGHRS, CDR2 YFSETQ, per germline. The CDR3 spells CASSRPGDPYNEQFF. CDR3 coding DNA: TGCGCCAGCAGCCGCCCGGGCGACCCCTACAATGAGCAGTTCTTC.

This clonotype showed up many times. This chain uses TRBV28 with TRBJ2-1; 10 bases fit TRBD2. The V gene end was trimmed by 7 bases and the J gene end by 2 bases; junction bases not matched to a gene: 2. The CDR3 has 14 residues. Germline V lookup: CDR1 MDHEN, CDR2 SYDVKM. This CDR3 is CASKLAGPYNEQFF. In DNA form, the CDR3 reads TGTGCCAGCAAACTAGCGGGACCCTACAATGAGCAGTTCTTC.

This clonotype was observed at least ten times. This sequence joins TRBV10-3 and TRBJ2-5; D is unresolved. The CDR3 covers 13 residues. Deletions cut 4 bases from V and 2 bases from J, with 8 bases between. The V gene's germline CDR1 is ENHRY and CDR2 SYGVKD. CDR3 amino acids: CAISVDPQETQYF. CDR3 nucleotides: TGTGCCATCAGTGTGGACCCGCAAGAGACCCAGTACTTC.

This sequence joins TRBV7-6 and TRBJ1-1; a weak D match, TRBD1 (5 bases). The V gene's germline CDR1 is SGHVS and CDR2 FNYEAQ. The CDR3 spans 16 residues. Trimming took 5 bases from V and 0 from J, leaving 16 bases between them. The CDR3, as DNA: TGTGCCAGCAGCCCCGGACGGGGGTTCATGAACACTGAAGCTTTCTTT. It encodes CASSPGRGFMNTEAFF. The full variable domain, its missing parts supplied by reference TRBV7-6 and TRBJ1-1, is GAGVSQSPRYKVTKRGQDVALRCDPISGHVSLYWYRQALGQGPEFLTYFNYEAQQDKSGLPNDRFSAERPEGSISTLTIQRTEQRDSAMYRCASSPGRGFMNTEAFFGQGTRLTVV.

This clonotype was detected only a few times. CDR3 DNA sequence: TGTGCCACCGTATCGGGGGCCCGGGGGGAAGCTTTCTTT. Translation: CATVSGARGEAFF. The chain carries TRBV28 and TRBJ1-1; D is possibly TRBD1 (6 bases). V was trimmed by 10 bases and J by 8 bases, leaving 20 bases between them. CDR1 and CDR2 (germline): MDHEN, SYDVKM. This CDR3 contains 13 residues.

The rearrangement joins TRBV24-1 to TRBJ2-5, with 9 bases identical to TRBD1. CDR1 is KGHDR and CDR2 is SFDVKD in the germline V gene. This CDR3 is built from 16 residues. V lost 2 bases and J lost 5; bases outside the gene matches: 8. The CDR3 sequence: CATSDSQQGARETQYF. CDR3 DNA: TGTGCCACCAGTGATTCCCAACAGGGGGCGAGGGAGACCCAGTACTTC.

CDR3 region: CSAQTSTDTQYF. The CDR3 DNA follows: TGCAGTGCCCAGACTAGTACAGATACGCAGTATTTT. The rearrangement joins TRBV20-1 to TRBJ2-3; possibly TRBD2 for D (6 bases). CDR1 is DFQATT and CDR2 is SNEGSKA in the germline V gene (reference sequence). Between the trimmed V and J ends, which lost 6 bases and 3 bases, there was a span of 10 bases. This CDR3 region has 12 residues.

A few counts support this clonotype. This chain connects TRBV5-1 to TRBJ2-7; weak D call: TRBD1 (5 bases). Between the trimmed V and J ends, which lost 1 base and 2 bases, there was a span of 10 bases. CDR1 and CDR2 (germline): SGHRS, YFSETQ. This CDR3 spans 14 amino acids. The CDR3 reads CASSLNSGPYEQYF. CDR3 coding DNA: TGCGCCAGCAGCTTGAACTCAGGGCCCTACGAGCAGTACTTC.

This clonotype was recorded at least ten times. This chain connects TRBV12-3 or TRBV12-4 to TRBJ2-2, with D hard to call. Trimming pared 3 bases from V and 3 bases from J, leaving 11 bases between. The CDR3 extends over 15 amino acids. This chain's CDR3 is CASSFLFGDTGELFF. CDR3 DNA sequence: TGTGCCAGCAGTTTTCTGTTTGGAGACACCGGGGAGCTGTTTTTT.